The clone carrying this TCR beta chain was counted once. Antigen: not known. The sample comes from a study of cytomegalovirus exposure and HLA in healthy donors. The PCR had 60 Vbeta and 13 Jbeta primers. Sequencing used immunoSEQ multiplex PCR; TCRdb keeps in-frame clones, though not all of them. The sample yields fewer than 90,000 clones, about three quarters seen once. CDR1 is SGHTA, CDR2 FQGNSA, per germline. This CDR3 has 15 residues. V shed 2 bases, J shed 4 bases, and the junction held 8 bases outside the gene matches. Points from the study as a whole: In a later analysis, productive TCRs from donors in an Asian-associated ancestry cluster reportedly carried fewer N-insertions than the cohort mean.

Material for sequencing was PBMCs. This clonotype originated in a female donor in good health and CMV-seronegative. The gene calls are TRBV7-2 and TRBJ2-7, with TRBD1 matching over 7 bases. This CDR3 reads CASSLPGTVLYEQYF. CDR3 DNA sequence: TGTGCCAGCAGCTTACCCGGGACAGTTCTTTACGAGCAGTACTTC.